The clone carrying this T cell receptor beta chain occurred once. This specimen belongs to a study of blood T cell repertoires in COVID-19. At the level of the study: Samples of COVID-19 (acute and convalescent) were obtained from the United States, Italy and Spain. Sources were T cells, B-cell-depleted T cells, or PBMCs; the material itself was cDNA or gDNA.

As processed by the authors: For nucleated cells, counts were estimated from reference gene primer amplification. TCRdb's copy holds only in-frame clones and misses some; the assay was immunoSEQ multiplex PCR. The V and J calls and clone size were taken over from that table, and D and trimming were inferred from the DNA. The repertoire holds a few hundred thousand clones, with about 85% as singletons. Germline loops: CDR1 MGHRA, CDR2 YSYEKL. There are 16 residues in the CDR3. V was shortened by 0 bases and J by 11 bases, with 17 bases between the two germline ends. This receptor was taken from a man aged 18 to 30 with active or convalescent COVID-19. Sequenced material: peripheral blood. The chain is built from TRBV4-1 and TRBJ1-6; no clear D gene. The CDR3 nucleotides read TGCGCCAGCAGCCAAGATGGTAGCAGAGGCCATCCACCCCTCCACTTT. It codes for CASSQDGSRGHPPLHF.